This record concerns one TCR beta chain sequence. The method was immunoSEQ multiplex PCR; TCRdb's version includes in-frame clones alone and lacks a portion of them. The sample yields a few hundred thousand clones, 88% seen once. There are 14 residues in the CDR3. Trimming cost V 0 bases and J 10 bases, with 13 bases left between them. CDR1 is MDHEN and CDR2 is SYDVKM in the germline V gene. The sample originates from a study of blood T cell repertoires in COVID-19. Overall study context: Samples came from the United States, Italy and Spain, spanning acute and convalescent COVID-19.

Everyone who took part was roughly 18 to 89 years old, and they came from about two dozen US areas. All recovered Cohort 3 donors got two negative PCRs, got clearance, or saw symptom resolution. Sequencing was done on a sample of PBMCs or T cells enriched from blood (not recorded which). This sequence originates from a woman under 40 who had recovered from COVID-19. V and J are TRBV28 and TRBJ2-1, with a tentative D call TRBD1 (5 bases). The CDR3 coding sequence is TGTGCCAGCAGTTTATGGGGGCAGAGTAAAGAGCAGTTCTTC. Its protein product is CASSLWGQSKEQFF.